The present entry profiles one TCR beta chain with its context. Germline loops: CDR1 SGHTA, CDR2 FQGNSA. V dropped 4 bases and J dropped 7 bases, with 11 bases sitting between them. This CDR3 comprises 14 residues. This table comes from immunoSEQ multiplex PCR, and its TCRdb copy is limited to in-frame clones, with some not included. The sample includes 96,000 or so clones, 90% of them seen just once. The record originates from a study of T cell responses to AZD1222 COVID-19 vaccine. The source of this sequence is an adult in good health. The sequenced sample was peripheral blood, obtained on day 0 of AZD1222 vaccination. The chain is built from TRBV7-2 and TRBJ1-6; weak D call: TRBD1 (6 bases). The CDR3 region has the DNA TGTGCCAGCAGCTCCGGACAGTGGAATTCACCCCTCCACTTT. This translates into CASSSGQWNSPLHF.